This entry lists 10 T cell receptor beta chains sequenced from one sample in a study of blood T cell repertoires in COVID-19. Assay: immunoSEQ multiplex PCR; the TCRdb copy retains only in-frame clones and omits some. This table holds about 270,000 clones, less than 90% found once. The specimen was peripheral blood. The source of these receptors is a woman aged 25-40 years with COVID-19, enrolled during active disease.

The gene calls are TRBV18 and TRBJ1-4; 7 bases are shared with TRBD1. The germline CDR1 and CDR2 sequences are KGHSH and LQKENI. V lost 8 bases and J lost 5; bases outside the gene matches: 11. This CDR3 has 15 amino acids. The CDR3: CASKRGGTDNEKLFF. CDR3 DNA: TGTGCCAGCAAACGGGGTGGGACAGACAATGAAAAACTGTTTTTT.

This clone was observed a single time. The rearrangement joins TRBV19 to TRBJ2-1, with 9 bases matching TRBD2. The J segment lost 4 bases and the V segment lost 5 bases, leaving 6 bases of the junction unmatched. In germline, CDR1 is LNHDA, CDR2 SQIVND (reference sequence). The CDR3 is made up of 15 amino acids. CDR3 in DNA: TGTGCCAGTAGTTTTAGCGGGGGACCTTACAATGAGCAGTTCTTC. This gives the protein CASSFSGGPYNEQFF. The variable domain in full, completed from reference TRBV19 and TRBJ2-1, reads DGGITQSPKYLFRKEGQNVTLSCEQNLNHDAMYWYRQDPGQGLRLIYYSQIVNDFQKGDIAEGYSVSREKKESFPLTVTSAQKNPTAFYLCASSFSGGPYNEQFFGPGTRLTVL.

This chain joins TRBV19 and TRBJ1-5, with 9 positions matching TRBD1. After removal of 3 bases from V and 2 bases from J, the junction contained 5 bases not matched to a gene. Germline V lookup: CDR1 LNHDA, CDR2 SQIVND (reference sequence). The CDR3 covers 16 residues. The CDR3 DNA reads TGTGCCAGTAGTATCCCTGGGACAGGGCGCAATCAGCCCCAGCATTTT. Translation: CASSIPGTGRNQPQHF.

The CDR3, as DNA: TGTGCCAGCTCAGCAGCAGGGGGTTCCAATCAGCCCCAGCATTTT. Its translation: CASSAAGGSNQPQHF. The chain employs TRBV18 and TRBJ1-5; the match to TRBD1 covers 7 bases. CDR1 is KGHSH, CDR2 LQKENI, per germline. The CDR3 runs to 15 residues. The ends lost 5 bases at V and 3 bases at J; junction bases unmatched: 7.

The V and J genes are TRBV27 and TRBJ2-1, with D tentatively TRBD1 (5 bases). Trimming removed 7 bases from V and 6 bases from J, with 13 bases in between. The V gene's germline CDR1 is MNHEY and CDR2 SMNVEV (reference sequence). The CDR3 loop spans 13 amino acids. CDR3 nucleotides: TGTGCCAGCACCTGGGGCCCCGCCAATGAGCAGTTCTTC. This sequence encodes CASTWGPANEQFF.

V gene TRBV30 combines with J gene TRBJ1-5; TRBD1 might be the D (5 bases). Looked up from germline, CDR1 is GTSNPN and CDR2 is SVGIG (reference sequence). CDR3 length: 14 residues. V gave up 7 bases and J gave up 6 bases, with 19 bases separating them. The CDR3 nucleotides read TGTGCCTATACCAGGGATTCGTTTCGTCAGCCCCAGCATTTT. It encodes CAYTRDSFRQPQHF.

This chain uses TRBV5-4 with TRBJ2-1; 9 bases agree with TRBD1. The CDR3 runs 15 residues. V was pared by 4 bases and J by 7 bases, with 9 bases of the junction left unmatched. Germline assignment: CDR1 SGHNT and CDR2 YYREEE (reference sequence). The CDR3, as DNA: TGTGCCAGCAGCCATGGACAGGGGTATATGAATGAGCAGTTCTTC. It translates to CASSHGQGYMNEQFF.

This clone was seen just once. The CDR3 DNA is TGTGCCACTCCCGGGAGACAGCGGGGGGGAGATACGCAGTATTTT. Amino acid sequence: CATPGRQRGGDTQYF. The chain links TRBV2 to TRBJ2-3; 10 nucleotides line up with TRBD2. From germline, CDR1 is SNHLY and CDR2 FYNNEI. The CDR3 runs 15 residues. The junction had 12 bases not matched to a gene; V was cut back by 10 bases and J by 5 bases. Combining the CDR3 with reference TRBV2 and TRBJ2-3 gives the whole variable domain EPEVTQTPSHQVTQMGQEVILRCVPISNHLYFYWYRQILGQKVEFLVSFYNNEISEKSEIFDDQFSVERPDGSNFTLKIRSTKLEDSAMYFCATPGRQRGGDTQYFGPGTRLTVL.

The chain links TRBV5-6 to TRBJ1-4; D uncertain. The germline V and J ends were trimmed by 0 bases and 4 bases, with 4 bases remaining between them. Germline V gene lookup returns CDR1 SGHDT and CDR2 YYEEEE. The CDR3 has 13 residues. The DNA for the CDR3 is TGTGCCAGCAGCTTGGGGAGTAATGAAAAACTGTTTTTT. It codes for CASSLGSNEKLFF.

This rearrangement joins TRBV1 to TRBJ1-1; the D call of TRBD1 is as the table states it, not checked on the DNA. TRBV1 is marked as a pseudogene. The CDR3 covers 14 residues. In DNA form, the CDR3 reads TGCACCAGCAGCCCCGCGCCGACAGGGGATGAAGCTTTCTTT. Translation: CTSSPAPTGDEAFF.